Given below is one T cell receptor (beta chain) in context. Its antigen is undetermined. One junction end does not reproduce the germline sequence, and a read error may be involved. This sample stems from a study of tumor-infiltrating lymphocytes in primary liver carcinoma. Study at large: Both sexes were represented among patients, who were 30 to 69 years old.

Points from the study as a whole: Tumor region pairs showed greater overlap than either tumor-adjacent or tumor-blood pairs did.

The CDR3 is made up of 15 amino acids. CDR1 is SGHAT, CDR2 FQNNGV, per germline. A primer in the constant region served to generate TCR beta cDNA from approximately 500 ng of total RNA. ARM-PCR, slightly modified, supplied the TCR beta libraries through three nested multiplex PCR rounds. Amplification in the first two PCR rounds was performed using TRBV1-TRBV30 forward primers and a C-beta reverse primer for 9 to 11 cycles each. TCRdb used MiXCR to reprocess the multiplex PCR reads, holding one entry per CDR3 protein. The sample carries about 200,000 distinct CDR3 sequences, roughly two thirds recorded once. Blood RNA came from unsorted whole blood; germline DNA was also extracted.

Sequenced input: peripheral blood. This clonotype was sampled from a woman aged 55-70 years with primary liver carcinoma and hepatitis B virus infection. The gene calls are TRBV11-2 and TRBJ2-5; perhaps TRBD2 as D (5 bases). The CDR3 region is CASSLEGRRTETQYF. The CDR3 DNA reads TGTGCCAGTAGCTTAGAGGGCAGGAGGACGGAGACCCAGTACTTC.